This T cell receptor (beta chain) is from a study of PD-L1 blockade in urothelial cancer. Study details: The number of prior chemotherapy regimens per patient was 0 to 3. Blood drawn 3 weeks (second dose) and 6 weeks after treatment start was analyzed.

The repertoire was sequenced with immunoSEQ multiplex PCR; TCRdb's copy has only in-frame clones and lacks some. Among fewer than 100,000 clones listed, approximately 86% were seen once. Time point given: pretreatment peripheral blood. The table lists this clone with a few counts. This CDR3 comprises 15 residues. J gave up 0 bases and V 4 bases, and 5 bases lay outside the gene matches. Germline lookup yields CDR1 SGHRS and CDR2 YFSETQ. The sample in question was PBMCs, obtained around atezolizumab (anti-PD-L1) treatment. The sequence derives from a man aged 35 to 55 with urothelial cancer. J is TRBJ1-1 and V is TRBV5-1; 8 bases match TRBD1. The CDR3 sequence is CASSPRQGMNTEAFF. The CDR3 nucleotides are TGCGCCAGCAGCCCGAGACAGGGGATGAACACTGAAGCTTTCTTT.